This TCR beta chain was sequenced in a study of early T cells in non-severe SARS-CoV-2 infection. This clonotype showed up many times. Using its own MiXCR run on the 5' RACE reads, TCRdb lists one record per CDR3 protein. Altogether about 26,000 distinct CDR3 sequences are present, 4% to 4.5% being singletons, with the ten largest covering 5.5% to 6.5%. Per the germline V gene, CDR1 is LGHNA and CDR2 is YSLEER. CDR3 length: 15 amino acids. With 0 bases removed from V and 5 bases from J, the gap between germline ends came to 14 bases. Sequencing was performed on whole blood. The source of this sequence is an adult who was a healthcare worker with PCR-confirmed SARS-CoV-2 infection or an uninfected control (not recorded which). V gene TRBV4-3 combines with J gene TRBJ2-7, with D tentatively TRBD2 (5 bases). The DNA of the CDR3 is TGCGCCAGCAGCCAAGACCTTCCGGGAATAAACGAGCAGTACTTC. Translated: CASSQDLPGINEQYF.